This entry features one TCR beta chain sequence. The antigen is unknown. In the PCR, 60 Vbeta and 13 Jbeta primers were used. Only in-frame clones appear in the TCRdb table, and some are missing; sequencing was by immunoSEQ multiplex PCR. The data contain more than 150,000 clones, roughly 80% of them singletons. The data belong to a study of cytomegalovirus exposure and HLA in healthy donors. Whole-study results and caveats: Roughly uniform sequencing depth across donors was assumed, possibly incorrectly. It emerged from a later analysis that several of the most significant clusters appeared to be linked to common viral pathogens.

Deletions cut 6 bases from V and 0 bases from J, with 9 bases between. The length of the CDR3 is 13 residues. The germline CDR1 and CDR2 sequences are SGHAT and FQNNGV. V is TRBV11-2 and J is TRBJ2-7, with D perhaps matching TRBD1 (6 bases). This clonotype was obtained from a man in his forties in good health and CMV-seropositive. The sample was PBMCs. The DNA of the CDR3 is TGTGCCAGCAGTCCAGGGGACTCCTACGAGCAGTACTTC. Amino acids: CASSPGDSYEQYF.